This TCR beta chain was captured by sequencing in a study of T cells after yellow fever vaccination. Overall study findings and caveats: Almost none of the vaccine-responding clonotypes turned up in sorted memory subsets on day 0, the data showed.

MiXCR, run by TCRdb on the 5' RACE reads, gives a single entry per CDR3 protein. The table has about 25,000 distinct CDR3 sequences, 5.5% seen once; the top ten hold 10% to 15%. Trimming cost V 0 bases and J 4 bases; bases outside gene matches: 11. Germline loops: CDR1 SGHRS, CDR2 YFSETQ. The length of the CDR3 is 18 residues. The V and J genes are TRBV5-1 and TRBJ2-2, with 8 bases identical to TRBD2. Source: PBMCs, either bulk or a sorted T-cell subset (CD4+, CD8+, memory, or dextramer-sorted; not recorded which), taken 15 days after the yellow fever booster vaccination. This TCR was recovered from a man aged 25-45 years who received the YFV17D yellow fever vaccine. CDR3: CASSLEPTSATATGELFF. The CDR3 DNA is TGCGCCAGCAGCTTGGAACCGACTAGCGCAACGGCCACCGGGGAGCTGTTTTTT. Full variable domain (remainder filled in from reference TRBV5-1 and TRBJ2-2): KAGVTQTPRYLIKTRGQQVTLSCSPISGHRSVSWYQQTPGQGLQFLFEYFSETQRNKGNFPGRFSGRQFSNSRSEMNVSTLELGDSALYLCASSLEPTSATATGELFFGEGSRLTVL.